This entry describes one T cell receptor beta chain. What it binds is not known. The sample comes from a study of T cell clonotyping in hematopoietic cell transplantation. Broader study findings: Broader posttransplant TCR repertoire diversity was predicted by graft donor and pretransplant recipient Inverse Simpson Index values. Recipient TCR diversity dropped after transplant; expanded clonotypes rose from day 30 to 180.

Germline assignment: CDR1 LNHNV and CDR2 YYDKDF (reference sequence). CDR3 length equals 12 residues. The V and J ends lost 3 bases and 7 bases respectively, with 7 bases between them. Time point reported: recipient sample about 28 days before transplant, after cytoreduction. Recipients were bled about 28 days pretransplant and at posttransplant days 30, 100, 180. The method was immunoSEQ multiplex PCR; TCRdb's version includes in-frame clones alone and lacks a portion of them. The table lists 25,000 to 30,000 clones, around 84% of them singletons. The receptor's source is a woman in her sixties with acute myeloid leukemia. Some clones in this sample may be carry-over from other donors' samples. The sample in question was peripheral blood mononuclear cells, obtained before stem cell transplant. The chain employs TRBV15 and TRBJ2-1; no definite D call. The CDR3 is CATSRYRNEQFF. The CDR3 nucleotides are TGTGCCACCAGCAGGTATAGGAATGAGCAGTTCTTC.